Below are 8 T cell receptor beta chains sequenced from a single sample in a study of T cell responses to AZD1222 COVID-19 vaccine. Here immunoSEQ multiplex PCR was the method, and the copy in TCRdb shows in-frame clones only, minus some. The sample carries around 200,000 clones, 85% to 95% recorded once. Source: peripheral blood, taken 28 days after the second dose of the MenACWY control vaccine. Receptor source: an adult who received the MenACWY meningococcal vaccine as a control.

The chain recombines TRBV27 with TRBJ2-1, with 7 bases matching TRBD2. The CDR3 has 14 amino acids. V shed 5 bases and J 6 bases; nucleotides not matched to a gene: 7. Germline values: CDR1 MNHEY, CDR2 SMNVEV (reference sequence). For the CDR3, the DNA is TGTGCCAGCAGTCCCCGACTAGCCCGCAATGAGCAGTTCTTC. Residues: CASSPRLARNEQFF.

J is TRBJ1-4 and V is TRBV19; D remains unclear. Per the germline V gene, CDR1 is LNHDA and CDR2 is SQIVND (reference sequence). V was clipped by 6 bases and J by 0 bases, with 8 bases between them. The CDR3 contains 14 residues. CDR3 residues: CASRWGATNEKLFF. The CDR3, as DNA: TGTGCCAGTAGGTGGGGAGCAACTAATGAAAAACTGTTTTTT.

The chain couples TRBV5-1 to TRBJ1-5, with TRBD1 as a possible D gene (5 bases). With 0 bases removed from V and 4 bases from J, the gap between germline ends came to 14 bases. The CDR3 consists of 16 residues. CDR1 and CDR2 from the germline V gene are SGHRS and YFSETQ. The CDR3 region has the DNA TGCGCCAGCAGCTTGGGAGGCAGGGAAGCAAATCAGCCCCAGCATTTT. It is translated as CASSLGGREANQPQHF.

The CDR3 DNA reads as TGTGCCAGCAGCCCTTCGGGGAGGCGGGGGGGCGGCGATACGCAGTATTTT. Translation gives CASSPSGRRGGGDTQYF. The J gene is TRBJ2-3, the V gene TRBV7-3; 9 bases line up with TRBD2. The trim removed 5 bases at V and 6 bases at J, leaving 15 bases unmatched. Germline values: CDR1 SGHTA, CDR2 FQGTGA. This CDR3 spans 17 amino acids.

The chain has TRBV11-2 and TRBJ2-2; 9 nucleotides align to TRBD1. Germline CDR1 reads SGHAT; CDR2 reads FQNNGV. The CDR3 runs 15 residues. The V and J ends lost 5 bases and 6 bases, in that order; junction bases with no gene match: 7. The CDR3 region has the DNA TGTGCCAGCAGCCCCGACAGGGGGTTAGCCGGGGAGCTGTTTTTT. It codes for CASSPDRGLAGELFF. Looking up the rest from reference TRBV11-2 and TRBJ2-2 gives the full variable domain: EAGVAQSPRYKIIEKRQSVAFWCNPISGHATLYWYQQILGQGPKLLIQFQNNGVVDDSQLPKDRFSAERLKGVDSTLKIQPAKLEDSAVYLCASSPDRGLAGELFFGEGSRLTVL.

J is TRBJ1-5 and V is TRBV19; 7 bases line up with TRBD1. The CDR3 is made up of 14 amino acids. The germline CDR1 and CDR2 sequences are LNHDA and SQIVND (reference sequence). V was clipped by 5 bases and J by 1 base; unmatched bases: 2. The CDR3: CASSATGSNQPQHF. Written as DNA, the CDR3 is TGTGCCAGTAGTGCGACAGGGAGCAATCAGCCCCAGCATTTT. The full variable domain, rest sourced from reference TRBV19 and TRBJ1-5, is DGGITQSPKYLFRKEGQNVTLSCEQNLNHDAMYWYRQDPGQGLRLIYYSQIVNDFQKGDIAEGYSVSREKKESFPLTVTSAQKNPTAFYLCASSATGSNQPQHFGDGTRLSIL.

Only one count was recorded for this clone. This chain links TRBV5-1 with TRBJ1-4, with D possibly being TRBD1 (6 bases). Per germline, CDR1 SGHRS and CDR2 YFSETQ. Trimming cost V 4 bases and J 0 bases, with 10 bases left between them. The CDR3 runs 15 residues. CDR3 protein: CASSLGGPTNEKLFF. DNA for the CDR3: TGCGCCAGCAGCCTGGGGGGGCCAACTAATGAAAAACTGTTTTTT. Filled out from reference TRBV5-1 and TRBJ1-4, the complete variable domain reads KAGVTQTPRYLIKTRGQQVTLSCSPISGHRSVSWYQQTPGQGLQFLFEYFSETQRNKGNFPGRFSGRQFSNSRSEMNVSTLELGDSALYLCASSLGGPTNEKLFFGSGTQLSVL.

The rearrangement links TRBV5-1 to TRBJ2-1; 7 bases are a match to TRBD2. V lost 0 bases and J lost 12; bases outside the gene matches: 3. In germline, CDR1 is SGHRS, CDR2 YFSETQ. The CDR3 spans 12 residues. The CDR3 nucleotides read TGCGCCAGCAGCTTGGCCTGGGAGGGGCAGTTCTTC. This translates into CASSLAWEGQFF.